The 18 T cell receptor beta chains given below trace back to one sample, sequenced in a study of post-analysis software for immune sequencing data. Broader study findings: Patients had higher frequencies than controls of about five TRBV segments, including TRBV5-6, TRBV5-1 and TRBV20-1.

These TCRs are of unknown antigen specificity. Unique molecular identifiers tagged the TCR beta cDNA libraries. TCRdb re-analysed the PCR reads in MiXCR, keeping a single row per CDR3 protein. The sample includes hundreds of thousands of distinct CDR3 sequences, around 40% of them seen just once. Sequenced input: blood. Receptors originate from a girl between 10 and 17 years old with multiple sclerosis.

This rearrangement joins TRBV29-1 to TRBJ2-1; 8 nucleotides line up with TRBD1. This CDR3 spans 12 amino acids. Germline V gene data show CDR1 as SQVTM and CDR2 as ANQGSEA. Trimming took 4 bases from V and 12 from J; bases not matched to a gene: 8. This CDR3 is CSVGGQGGSQFF. CDR3 sequence (DNA): TGCAGCGTTGGAGGACAGGGAGGATCGCAGTTCTTC.

This clonotype was found a few times. J is TRBJ2-3 and V is TRBV20-1; possible D gene TRBD2, 6 bases. The ends were cut back, 0 bases at V and 4 bases at J, with 14 bases in the middle. Per germline, CDR1 DFQATT and CDR2 SNEGSKA (reference sequence). The CDR3 loop spans 15 amino acids. CDR3 in DNA: TGCAGTGCTAGAGATCGGCTAGCGTTCCCAGATACGCAGTATTTT. It encodes CSARDRLAFPDTQYF.

As regards this clonotype: A read error may produce the germline difference seen at one junction end. The CDR3 loop reads CASSFMNTGAFF. DNA of the CDR3: TGTGCCAGCAGTTTTATGAACACTGGAGCTTTCTTT. The V gene is TRBV7-2, the J gene TRBJ1-1; no reliable D call. The CDR3 extends over 12 amino acids. Germline loops: CDR1 SGHTA, CDR2 FQGNSA. Full variable domain (outside the CDR3, taken from reference TRBV7-2 and TRBJ1-1): GAGVSQSPSNKVTEKGKDVELRCDPISGHTALYWYRQSLGQGLEFLIYFQGNSAPDKSGLPSDRFSAERTGGSVSTLTIQRTQQEDSAVYLCASSFMNTGAFFGQGTRLTVV.

The chain combines TRBV6-1 with TRBJ2-6; D call uncertain. CDR1 is MNHNS and CDR2 is SASEGT in the germline V gene. The CDR3 sequence is 16 residues long. V lost 3 bases to trimming and J lost 0 bases, with 9 bases between them. The CDR3 bases are TGTGCCAGCAGTGAGACCCCCAGCTCTGGGGCCAACGTCCTGACTTTC. Translated, it gives CASSETPSSGANVLTF.

The V gene is TRBV12-3 or TRBV12-4, the J gene TRBJ2-3, with 13 bases identical to TRBD2. J gave up 4 bases and V 2 bases, and 6 bases lay outside the gene matches. CDR3 length: 17 amino acids. CDR3 in DNA: TGTGCCAGCAGTTTATATGGACTAGCGGGAGTCGCAGATACGCAGTATTTT. Translated: CASSLYGLAGVADTQYF.

Note on this clonotype: Compared with germline, one end of the junction differs, possibly owing to a read error. This chain joins TRBV5-1 and TRBJ1-4; TRBD1 might be the D (6 bases). The CDR3 consists of 16 residues. CDR1 is SGHRS, CDR2 YFSETQ, per germline. CDR3 nucleotide sequence: TGCGCCAGCAGCTCCGACAGGAGGAAAGTGCGTGAAAAACGGTTTTTT. Its translation: CASSSDRRKVREKRFF.

The chain joins TRBV5-4 to TRBJ1-2, with a possible D match to TRBD1 (5 bases). This CDR3 is 15 amino acids long. Per the germline V gene, CDR1 is SGHNT and CDR2 is YYREEE (reference sequence). Trimming took 6 bases from V and 3 from J, leaving 18 bases between them. In DNA, the CDR3 is TGTGCCAGCACCATGACAGCGCTTGGCGACTATGGCTACACCTTC. Protein sequence: CASTMTALGDYGYTF.

This chain joins TRBV5-5 and TRBJ1-5; D is perhaps TRBD1 (5 bases). CDR3 size: 17 residues. CDR1 and CDR2 (germline): SGHKS, YYEKEE (reference sequence). Trimming shortened V by 0 bases and J by 0 bases, and 13 bases separated the two germline ends. The CDR3, as DNA: TGTGCCAGCAGCTTGGTCAGGGTCCAGTATAGCAATCAGCCCCAGCATTTT. Protein product: CASSLVRVQYSNQPQHF.

This clonotype appeared a few times. This chain connects TRBV7-2 to TRBJ1-2; D remains unclear. Trimming pared 4 bases from V and 4 bases from J, leaving 16 bases between. The CDR3 is made up of 15 amino acids. CDR1 and CDR2 from the germline V gene are SGHTA and FQGNSA. The CDR3, as DNA: TGTGCCAGCAGCTCAATCCGGGAGGCCTTCTATGGCTACACCTTC. Translation: CASSSIREAFYGYTF. The whole variable domain, filled in from reference TRBV7-2 and TRBJ1-2, reads GAGVSQSPSNKVTEKGKDVELRCDPISGHTALYWYRQSLGQGLEFLIYFQGNSAPDKSGLPSDRFSAERTGGSVSTLTIQRTQQEDSAVYLCASSSIREAFYGYTFGSGTRLTVV.

V and J are TRBV13 and TRBJ2-4; D is perhaps TRBD1 or TRBD2 (5 bases each). Trimming shortened V by 3 bases and J by 8 bases, and 14 bases separated the two germline ends. The CDR3 extends over 14 amino acids. Germline V gives CDR1 PRHDT, CDR2 FYEKMQ (reference sequence). The CDR3 protein is CASSLGDRDHIQYF. CDR3 in DNA: TGTGCCAGCAGCTTGGGAGACCGGGACCACATTCAGTACTTC.

With regard to this clonotype: The junction does not match germline at one end; this may be a read error. This chain links TRBV10-3 with TRBJ2-5; TRBD1 matches 7 bases. Germline V lookup: CDR1 ENHRY, CDR2 SYGVKD. The CDR3 loop spans 16 amino acids. The CDR3 coding sequence is TGTGCCATCAGTGAGTCAAGGGGGCGCGCTGGAGAGGCCCAGTACTTC. It encodes CAISESRGRAGEAQYF.

The CDR3 nucleotides are TGTGCCAGCAGCGACGGTCCGGGCGGGGGGGCCGCAGATACGCAGTATTTT. It encodes CASSDGPGGGAADTQYF. The V call is TRBV3-1, the J call TRBJ2-3, with TRBD2 identical over 9 bases. The germline V gene has CDR1 LGHDT and CDR2 YNNKEL (reference sequence). After removal of 5 bases from V and 4 bases from J, the junction contained 13 bases not matched to a gene. CDR3 length: 17 residues.

The chain combines TRBV5-1 with TRBJ2-1; weak D call: TRBD2 (6 bases). This CDR3 has 16 amino acids. The V gene lost 4 bases and the J gene lost 0 bases, with 14 bases spanning the gap. The germline CDR1 and CDR2 sequences are SGHRS and YFSETQ. CDR3 sequence: CASSRRGETSYNEQFF. Written as DNA, the CDR3 is TGCGCCAGCAGCAGGCGGGGAGAGACCTCCTACAATGAGCAGTTCTTC. The whole variable domain, remainder taken from reference TRBV5-1 and TRBJ2-1, is KAGVTQTPRYLIKTRGQQVTLSCSPISGHRSVSWYQQTPGQGLQFLFEYFSETQRNKGNFPGRFSGRQFSNSRSEMNVSTLELGDSALYLCASSRRGETSYNEQFFGPGTRLTVL.

In its sample, this clonotype was seen a few times. V usage is TRBV6-6 and J usage is TRBJ2-4; D tentatively fits TRBD1 or TRBD2 (5 bases each). Judging by the DNA end, TRBJ2-7 fits better; the J call may be wrong. Germline V gene lookup returns CDR1 MNHNY and CDR2 SVGAGI (reference sequence). The CDR3 is 14 amino acids. CDR3 in DNA: TGTGCCAGCAGTTACCCAGGTGGGACCAACGAGCAGTACTTC. It is translated as CASSYPGGTNEQYF.

The chain joins TRBV20-1 to TRBJ2-1; 11 bases are shared with TRBD2. After removal of 3 bases from V and 4 bases from J, the junction contained 14 bases not matched to a gene. Germline V gene lookup returns CDR1 DFQATT and CDR2 SNEGSKA (reference sequence). CDR3 size: 18 residues. CDR3 region: CSASPLTGTSGYYNEQFF. CDR3 bases: TGCAGTGCTAGTCCTCTCACCGGGACTAGCGGATATTACAATGAGCAGTTCTTC.

This clonotype occurred a few times. An end of the junction differs from the germline gene, which may be a read error. The rearrangement joins TRBV2 to TRBJ2-7, with TRBD1 matching over 8 bases. The germline V gene has CDR1 SNHLY and CDR2 FYNNEI. The CDR3 consists of 14 residues. Written as DNA, the CDR3 is TGTGCCGGCAGGAGTCAGGGGGCCACCTACGAGCAGTACTTC. Residues: CAGRSQGATYEQYF.

The rearrangement joins TRBV7-9 to TRBJ1-1; TRBD1 matches at 8 bases. CDR3 size: 15 residues. CDR1 and CDR2 (germline): SEHNR, FQNEAQ (reference sequence). J was trimmed by 0 bases and V by 4 bases; bases with no gene match: 4. The CDR3: CASSSRQGMNTEAFF. The CDR3 coding sequence is TGTGCCAGCAGCTCCAGACAGGGGATGAACACTGAAGCTTTCTTT.

The CDR3 DNA reads as TGTGCCAGCAGCTCCCGGACTAGACAAGAGACCCAGTACTTC. This sequence encodes CASSSRTRQETQYF. The chain is built from TRBV12-3 or TRBV12-4 and TRBJ2-5; 7 bases line up with TRBD2. This CDR3 is 14 amino acids long. V dropped 6 bases and J dropped 2; count of bases not matched to a gene: 6.